This T cell receptor (beta chain) was sequenced during a study of PD-1 blockade in classical Hodgkin lymphoma. Note on this clone: Its antigen is unidentified.

The germline V and J ends were trimmed by 4 bases and 0 bases, with 10 bases remaining between them. Germline lookup yields CDR1 SGHKS and CDR2 YYEKEE (reference sequence). CDR3 length: 15 residues. General study results and limits: Reports indicated that newly diagnosed patients had lower baseline TCR diversity than healthy donors did.

Repertoires were generated with immunoSEQ multiplex PCR, while TCRdb's copy carries only in-frame clones and drops some. Of fewer than 3,500 clones listed, 84% are singletons. The time point was: newly diagnosed, previously untreated cHL patient sample. Purified CD4+ T cells were obtained from thawed PBMCs through magnetic negative selection. Comparison relied on PBMCs that came from newly diagnosed, untreated classical Hodgkin lymphoma. The receptor comes from a human donor with classical Hodgkin lymphoma. The sample taken for sequencing was CD4+ T cells from blood. The chain uses TRBV5-5 and TRBJ2-2; D gene ambiguous. As DNA, the CDR3 is TGTGCCAGCAGCGGCAGCCTACCGAACACCGGGGAGCTGTTTTTT. Its protein is CASSGSLPNTGELFF.